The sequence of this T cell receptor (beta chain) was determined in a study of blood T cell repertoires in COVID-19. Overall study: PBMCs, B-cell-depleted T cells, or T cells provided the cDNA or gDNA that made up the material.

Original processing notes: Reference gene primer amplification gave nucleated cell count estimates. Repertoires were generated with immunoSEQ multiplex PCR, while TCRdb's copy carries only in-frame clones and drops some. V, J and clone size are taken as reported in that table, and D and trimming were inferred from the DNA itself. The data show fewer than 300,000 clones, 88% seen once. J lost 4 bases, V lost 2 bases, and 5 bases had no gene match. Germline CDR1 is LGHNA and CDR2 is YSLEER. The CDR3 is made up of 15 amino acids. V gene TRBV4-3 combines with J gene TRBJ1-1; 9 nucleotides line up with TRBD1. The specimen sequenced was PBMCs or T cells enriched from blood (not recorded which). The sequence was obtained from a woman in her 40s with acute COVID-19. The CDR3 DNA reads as TGCGCCAGCAGCCAAATACAGGGGGCCAGCACTGAAGCTTTCTTT. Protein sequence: CASSQIQGASTEAFF.